The 9 T cell receptor beta chains given below trace back to one sample, sequenced in a study of identical twins. TCRdb re-analysed the 5' RACE reads in MiXCR, keeping a single row per CDR3 protein. The table records 400,000 or so distinct CDR3 sequences, approximately 8.8% of them present only once. The sample comprised naive T cells sorted from blood. Source of these receptors: a woman aged 45-65 years in good health.

The chain is built from TRBV4-1 and TRBJ2-7; the match to TRBD1 covers 10 bases. With 3 bases clipped from V and 7 bases from J, the junction kept 6 bases outside the gene matches. Germline lookup yields CDR1 MGHRA and CDR2 YSYEKL. The CDR3 spans 14 residues. The CDR3, as DNA: TGCGCCAGCAGCCATCGACAGGGGGCTGGGGAGCAGTACTTC. Translation: CASSHRQGAGEQYF.

This clonotype turned up a few times. This chain connects TRBV30 to TRBJ2-2; D not certain. Germline V gives CDR1 GTSNPN, CDR2 SVGIG (reference sequence). There are 13 residues in the CDR3. Deletions cut 6 bases from V and 1 base from J, with 9 bases between. The CDR3 reads CACKTRNTGELFF. Here the CDR3 DNA reads TGTGCCTGTAAAACCCGGAACACCGGGGAGCTGTTTTTT.

The chain recombines TRBV12-3 or TRBV12-4 with TRBJ1-1; D unresolved. Trimming stripped 6 bases from V and 0 bases from J, with 14 bases between. The CDR3 spans 15 residues. The chain's CDR3 is CASSRRTRMNTEAFF. CDR3 DNA: TGTGCCAGCAGCCGACGGACGCGGATGAACACTGAAGCTTTCTTT.

At least ten counts were recorded for this clonotype. The V call is TRBV5-1, the J call TRBJ2-3, with D possibly matching TRBD2 (6 bases). The germline CDR1 and CDR2 sequences are SGHRS and YFSETQ. This CDR3 region has 15 residues. V lost 3 bases and J lost 0, with 11 bases in between. CDR3 sequence: CASSSLAYSTDTQYF. DNA for the CDR3: TGCGCCAGCAGCTCCCTAGCGTACAGCACAGATACGCAGTATTTT.

The V call is TRBV21-1, the J call TRBJ2-1; the table's D call, TRBD2, has no DNA check behind it. TRBV21-1 is a recognized pseudogene. This CDR3 has 16 residues. The CDR3 region is CASSRGGDETGNEQFF. CDR3 coding DNA: TGTGCCAGCAGCCGAGGGGGGGACGAGACGGGGAATGAGCAGTTCTTC.

This clonotype was found a few times. The chain has TRBV10-3 and TRBJ2-2; D is ambiguous. Germline CDR1 reads ENHRY; CDR2 reads SYGVKD. The CDR3 has 15 residues. The V gene lost 5 bases and the J gene lost 2 bases, with 12 bases spanning the gap. The CDR3 DNA sequence: TGTGCCATCAGTACGCCCCAGGAAAACACCGGGGAGCTGTTTTTT. This sequence encodes CAISTPQENTGELFF.

The chain is built from TRBV2 and TRBJ2-2, with D possibly TRBD1 on 5 matching bases. Germline V gene data show CDR1 as SNHLY and CDR2 as FYNNEI. Trimming shortened V by 1 base and J by 3 bases, and 9 bases separated the two germline ends. This CDR3 has 15 residues. The CDR3 sequence is CASSEVRVDTGELFF. CDR3 bases: TGTGCCAGCAGTGAAGTCAGGGTCGACACCGGGGAGCTGTTTTTT.

This clonotype appeared many times. The chain uses TRBV5-1 and TRBJ2-5; 7 positions match TRBD2. This CDR3 comprises 14 residues. Germline CDR1 SGHRS, CDR2 YFSETQ. Unmatched junction bases numbered 4, after V lost 1 base and J lost 4 bases. The CDR3 loop reads CASSLKRGLETQYF. Written as DNA, the CDR3 is TGCGCCAGCAGCTTGAAGCGGGGACTAGAGACCCAGTACTTC.

Remarks on this clonotype: A read error may be the cause here, since a much bigger clone is one base away. The conserved phenylalanine or tryptophan normally closing the CDR3 is absent here, so this likely arose from a read error. The chain recombines TRBV5-1 with TRBJ2-3; 10 bases match TRBD2. The CDR3 runs 17 residues. Trimming at V came to 0 bases and at J to 0 bases, leaving 4 bases not matched to a gene. CDR1 is SGHRS, CDR2 YFSETQ, per germline. CDR3 region: CASSLEGLAVSTDTQYL. Here the CDR3 DNA reads TGCGCCAGCAGCTTGGAAGGACTAGCGGTCAGCACAGATACGCAGTATCTT.